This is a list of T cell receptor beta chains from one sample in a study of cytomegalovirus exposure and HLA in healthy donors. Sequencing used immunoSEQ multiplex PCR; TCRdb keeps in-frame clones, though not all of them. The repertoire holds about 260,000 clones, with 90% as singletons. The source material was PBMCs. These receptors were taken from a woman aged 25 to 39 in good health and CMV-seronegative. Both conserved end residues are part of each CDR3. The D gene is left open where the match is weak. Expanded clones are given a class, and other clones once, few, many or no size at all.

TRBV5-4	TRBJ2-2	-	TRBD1	CASSAGTGKNTGELFF	TGTGCCAGCAGCGCCGGGACAGGGAAAAACACCGGGGAGCTGTTTTTT
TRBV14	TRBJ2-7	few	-	CASSRTRPPYEQYF	TGTGCCAGCAGCCGGACTCGTCCCCCCTACGAGCAGTACTTC
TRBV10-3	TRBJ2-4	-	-	CAISDGETIAKNIQYF	TGTGCCATCAGTGACGGCGAGACTATAGCCAAAAACATTCAGTACTTC
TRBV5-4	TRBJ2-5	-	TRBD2	CASSEKASGLGETQYF	TGTGCCAGCAGCGAAAAAGCTAGCGGGCTCGGAGAGACCCAGTACTTC
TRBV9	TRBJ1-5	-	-	CASSVGGGGQPQHF	TGTGCCAGCAGCGTAGGCGGGGGGGGTCAGCCCCAGCATTTT
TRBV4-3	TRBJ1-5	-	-	CASSQGWNQPQHF	TGCGCCAGCAGCCAAGGGTGGAATCAGCCCCAGCATTTT
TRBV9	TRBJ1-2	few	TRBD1	CASSVRTGDGFGYGYTF	TGTGCCAGCAGCGTTAGGACAGGGGACGGTTTCGGCTATGGCTACACCTTC
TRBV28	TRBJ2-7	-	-	CASSLFSRQGPYEQYF	TGTGCCAGCAGTTTATTCTCTCGGCAGGGCCCCTACGAGCAGTACTTC
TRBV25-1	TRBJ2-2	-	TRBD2	CASSGLGTSGYTGELFF	TGTGCCAGCAGTGGGTTGGGGACTAGCGGATACACCGGGGAGCTGTTTTTT
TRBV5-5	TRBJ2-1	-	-	CASSFWDVDEQFF	TGTGCCAGCAGCTTTTGGGATGTGGATGAGCAGTTCTTC
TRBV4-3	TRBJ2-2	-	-	CASSQFLADTSGELFF	TGCGCCAGCAGCCAATTCTTAGCGGACACGTCCGGGGAGCTGTTTTTT
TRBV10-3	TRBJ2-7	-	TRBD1	CAISESQGTGVREQYF	TGTGCCATCAGTGAGTCCCAGGGGACAGGGGTTCGCGAGCAGTACTTC
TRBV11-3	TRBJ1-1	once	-	CASSLANQGVRRTEAFF	TGTGCCAGCAGCTTAGCCAACCAAGGGGTTCGGAGGACTGAAGCTTTCTTT
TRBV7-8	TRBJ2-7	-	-	CASSLDRPMSAGRIYEQYF	TGTGCCAGCAGCTTAGATCGGCCCATGTCGGCAGGTAGAATCTACGAGCAGTACTTC
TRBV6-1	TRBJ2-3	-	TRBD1	CASSEPGTGGGTDTQYF	TGTGCCAGCAGTGAACCCGGGACAGGGGGAGGCACAGATACGCAGTATTTT
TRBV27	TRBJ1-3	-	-	CASSSASQVTGNTIYF	TGTGCCAGCAGTTCGGCCTCGCAGGTGACTGGAAACACCATATATTTT
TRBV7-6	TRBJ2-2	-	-	CASSGAGELFF	TGTGCCAGCAGCGGCGCCGGGGAGCTGTTTTTT
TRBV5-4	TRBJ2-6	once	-	CASSQGGGANVLTF	TGTGCCAGCAGCCAGGGTGGTGGGGCCAACGTCCTGACTTTC
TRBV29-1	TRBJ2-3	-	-	CSVATELGTDTQYF	TGCAGCGTTGCAACAGAGTTAGGCACAGATACGCAGTATTTT
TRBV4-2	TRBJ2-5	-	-	CASSQDPGTDPGETQYF	TGTGCCAGCAGCCAAGATCCGGGGACTGATCCGGGGGAGACCCAGTACTTC
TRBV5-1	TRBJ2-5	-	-	CASSSPGRVQETQYF	TGCGCCAGCAGTTCGCCCGGACGGGTACAAGAGACCCAGTACTTC
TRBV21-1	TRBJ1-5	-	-	CASSKDQQGLWPQHF	TGTGCCAGCAGCAAAGACCAACAGGGATTGTGGCCCCAGCATTTT
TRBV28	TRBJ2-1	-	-	CASSAGTLYNEQFF	TGTGCCAGCAGTGCCGGGACTCTCTACAATGAGCAGTTCTTC
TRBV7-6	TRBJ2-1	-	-	CASSLGAASLSYNEQFF	TGTGCCAGCAGCTTAGGAGCTGCTAGCCTCTCCTACAATGAGCAGTTCTTC
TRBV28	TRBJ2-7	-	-	CASSDALLSGVVGQYF	TGTGCCAGCAGCGACGCGCTCCTATCCGGCGTAGTAGGGCAGTACTTC
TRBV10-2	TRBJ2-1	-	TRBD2	CASKKTSGRSYNEQFF	TGCGCCAGCAAGAAGACTAGCGGGAGGTCCTACAATGAGCAGTTCTTC
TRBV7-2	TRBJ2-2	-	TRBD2	CASSTRLAGVKNTGELFF	TGTGCCAGCAGCACCAGACTAGCGGGAGTCAAGAACACCGGGGAGCTGTTTTTT
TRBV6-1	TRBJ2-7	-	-	CASSETASSYEQYF	TGTGCCAGCAGTGAGACAGCAAGCTCCTACGAGCAGTACTTC
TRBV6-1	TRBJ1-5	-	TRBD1	CASSERTGENQPQHF	TGTGCCAGCAGTGAGAGGACAGGGGAAAATCAGCCCCAGCATTTT
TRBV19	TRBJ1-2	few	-	CASSLDLTVGAGYGYTF	TGTGCCAGTAGTCTCGATCTTACAGTAGGCGCCGGCTATGGCTACACCTTC
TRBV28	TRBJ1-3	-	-	CASSLQGFSGNTIYF	TGTGCCAGCAGTTTACAGGGGTTTTCTGGAAACACCATATATTTT
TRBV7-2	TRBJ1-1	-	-	CASSLGQLNTEAFF	TGTGCCAGCAGCTTAGGGCAGCTGAACACTGAAGCTTTCTTT
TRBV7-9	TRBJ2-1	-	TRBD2	CASSLGLAGVNEQFF	TGTGCCAGCAGCCTAGGACTAGCGGGAGTAAATGAGCAGTTCTTC
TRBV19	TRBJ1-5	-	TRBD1	CASSMEGARNQPQHF	TGTGCCAGTAGTATGGAGGGGGCTAGGAATCAGCCCCAGCATTTT
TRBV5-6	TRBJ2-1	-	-	CASSLIREQDGEQFF	TGTGCCAGCAGCTTGATTAGGGAGCAAGATGGTGAGCAGTTCTTC
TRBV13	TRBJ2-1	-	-	CASSPRDGFTNEQFF	TGTGCCAGCAGTCCCCGGGACGGATTTACGAATGAGCAGTTCTTC
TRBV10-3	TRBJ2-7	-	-	CASWDSGTYEQYF	TGTGCCTCCTGGGATAGCGGCACCTACGAGCAGTACTTC
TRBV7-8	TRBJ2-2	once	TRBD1	CASSPVTGGNTGELFF	TGTGCCAGCAGCCCCGTGACAGGGGGCAACACCGGGGAGCTGTTTTTT
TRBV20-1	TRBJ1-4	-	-	CSASPQRSYIF	TGCAGTGCTAGCCCGCAGCGATCGTATATTTTT
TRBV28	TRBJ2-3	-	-	CASSSPPGRPGVTDTQYF	TGTGCCAGCAGTTCCCCCCCTGGCAGGCCAGGGGTCACAGATACGCAGTATTTT
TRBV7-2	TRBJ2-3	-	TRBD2	CASSFQAGVVDTQYF	TGTGCCAGCAGCTTCCAAGCGGGAGTGGTAGATACGCAGTATTTT
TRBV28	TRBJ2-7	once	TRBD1	CASSVQGWEQYF	TGTGCCAGCAGTGTACAGGGGTGGGAGCAGTACTTC